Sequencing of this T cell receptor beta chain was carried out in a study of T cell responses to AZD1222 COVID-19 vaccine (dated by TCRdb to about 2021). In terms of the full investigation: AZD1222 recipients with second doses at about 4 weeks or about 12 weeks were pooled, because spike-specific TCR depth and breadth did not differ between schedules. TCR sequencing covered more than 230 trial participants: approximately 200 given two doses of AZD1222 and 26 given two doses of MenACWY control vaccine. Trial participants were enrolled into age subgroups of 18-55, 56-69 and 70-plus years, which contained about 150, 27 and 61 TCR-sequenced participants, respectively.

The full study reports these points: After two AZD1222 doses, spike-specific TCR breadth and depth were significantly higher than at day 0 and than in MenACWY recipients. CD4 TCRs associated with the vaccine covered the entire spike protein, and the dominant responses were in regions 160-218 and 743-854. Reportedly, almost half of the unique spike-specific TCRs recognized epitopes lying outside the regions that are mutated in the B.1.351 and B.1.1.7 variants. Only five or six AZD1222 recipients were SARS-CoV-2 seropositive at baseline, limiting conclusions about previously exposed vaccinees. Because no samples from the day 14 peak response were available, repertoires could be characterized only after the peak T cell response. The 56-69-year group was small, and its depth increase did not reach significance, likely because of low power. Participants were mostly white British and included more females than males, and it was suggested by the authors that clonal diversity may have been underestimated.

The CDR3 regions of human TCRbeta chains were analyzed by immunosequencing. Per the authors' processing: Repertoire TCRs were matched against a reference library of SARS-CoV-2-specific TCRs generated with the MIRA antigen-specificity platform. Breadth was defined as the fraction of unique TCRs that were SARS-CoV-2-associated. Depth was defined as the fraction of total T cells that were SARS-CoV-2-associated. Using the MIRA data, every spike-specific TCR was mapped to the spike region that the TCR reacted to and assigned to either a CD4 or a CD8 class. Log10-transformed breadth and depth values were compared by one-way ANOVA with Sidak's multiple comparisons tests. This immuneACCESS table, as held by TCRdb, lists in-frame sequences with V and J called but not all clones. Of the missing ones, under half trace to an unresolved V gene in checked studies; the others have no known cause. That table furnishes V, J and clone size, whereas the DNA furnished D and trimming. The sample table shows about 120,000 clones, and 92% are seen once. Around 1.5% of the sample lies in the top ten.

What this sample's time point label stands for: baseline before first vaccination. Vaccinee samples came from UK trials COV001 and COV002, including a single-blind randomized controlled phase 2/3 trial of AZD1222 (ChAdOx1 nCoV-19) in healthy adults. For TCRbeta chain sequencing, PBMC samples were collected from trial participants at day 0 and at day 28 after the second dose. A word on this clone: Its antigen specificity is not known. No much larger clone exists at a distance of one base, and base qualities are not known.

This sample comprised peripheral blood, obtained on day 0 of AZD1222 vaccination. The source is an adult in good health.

DNA sequence: TGTGCCAGTAGATTCGTTGAAAAACTGTTTTTT. Translated, this gives CASRFVEKLFF. The sequence is built from TRBV19 and TRBJ1-4; the D gene is unclear. The CDR3 runs 11 amino acids, cysteine and phenylalanine included. Only the CDR3 portion is preserved as DNA: 33 bases, with reading frame beginning at the first base. Via the germline V gene (reference sequence), CDR1 is LNHDA and CDR2 SQIVND. A distance of 6 bases separates the germline ends of V and J, which lose 6 bases and 7 bases respectively.